Detailed here is one T cell receptor (beta chain). This clone appeared a few times. What this receptor recognizes is not known. Base-call qualities are not available, and no considerably larger clone is one nucleotide away. Each donor gave one peripheral blood draw, roughly 110 mL on average, collected into heparinised tubes. Using a panel that included CD45RO, CCR7, CD25, CD127, CD95 and CD27, naive, central memory, regulatory and stem cell-like memory CD4+ T cells were sorted on a BD FACSAria II. All sorted populations exceeded 95% purity. Right away, PBMCs were isolated by Lymphoprep density gradient centrifugation and were stained directly, with no culture step. Samples were stained and sorted in pairs, with one healthy donor and one patient per experiment, so that batch effects were minimized. All of the isolated RNA was reverse transcribed with the High Capacity cDNA Reverse Transcription Kit, so expressed TCRB transcripts were sequenced. Naive, central memory and regulatory T cell samples underwent deep immunoSEQ sequencing, averaging around 3.6 million total reads per sample. After sorted cells were lysed in RLT buffer, RNA was extracted with DNase-treated RNeasy Micro or Mini kits, with the choice depending on cell number. To prevent cross-contamination, every cell subset was processed on its own, while patient and healthy donor samples were processed together. Using the immunoSEQ multiplex PCR, TCRB sequences were amplified from cDNA into 87-bp fragments spanning the CDR3 region. Sequencing of the amplicons was done on the Illumina HiSeq platform. The authors' analysis ran thus. Synthetic template baselines were used to correct PCR bias computationally, reads within Hamming distance 2 were collapsed, and singletons that could not be merged were discarded. Reads were aligned against IMGT to assign V, D and J genes, CDR3 length and insertions or deletions at six rearrangement sites. Clonotype counts were normalized to sorted cell number within each subset before computing true diversity and Gini coefficients with the tcR R package. The overlap coefficient, calculated on TCRB nucleotide sequences, was used to quantify repertoire sharing. TCRdb provides this immuneACCESS table in a form limited to in-frame rearrangements. Some clones are lacking; in checked studies, under half of them reflect an unresolved V gene, and why the rest are absent is not known. V and J calls and clone size are as listed in that table; D and trimming were resolved from the DNA. The sample table records about 170,000 clones; 7.8% of these occur just once. The ten largest clones capture about 0.9% of the sample.

The sample is drawn from a study of beta chain features in type 1 diabetes (dated by TCRdb to 2017 to 2018). In the study overall: Mean age, gender distribution, total cell number and subset yield were not different between patients and healthy donors. A total of roughly 98,000,000 sorted cells were examined across all samples, and a strong correlation was observed between cell number per subset and RNA yield. In the study, TCRB repertoires of sorted circulating CD4+ T cell subsets from recently diagnosed type 1 diabetes patients were compared with those of matched healthy donors. Regulatory and stem cell-like memory subsets were obtained from only 8 patients and roughly 8 healthy donors, while naive and central memory subsets were obtained from all 30 or so donors.

Overall study outcomes, separate from this receptor: Because cDNA rather than genomic DNA was sequenced, highly expressing activated cells could have been over-represented, although no difference in activation and CD3 levels was found between groups. The naive, central memory and regulatory TCRB repertoires appeared to resemble one another more closely among patients than among healthy donors. Because the HLA sub-analyses included only small numbers of individuals, any influence of HLA type on TCRB rearrangement was left unresolved. Shorter templates might be favored by PCR, yet because patient and control samples were amplified and corrected together, any such skew would affect both groups equally. Type 1 diabetes patients showed a moderate but significant shortening of TCRB CDR3 length in all four CD4+ subsets. Fewer insertions and more nucleotide deletions at VDJ recombination sites were observed in patients with type 1 diabetes, implying thymic rearrangement abnormalities.

V loses 4 bases of germline sequence and J loses 5 bases, and the interval between the two ends is 14 bases. From the cysteine up to the phenylalanine, the CDR3 has a length of 14 residues. Only CDR3 DNA is held: 42 bases, read in frame from base 1. CDR1 and CDR2 were assigned from the germline V gene as SGHTA and FQGTGA. Material: central memory CD4+ T cells from blood. This sequence was found in a woman between 40 and 50 years old with type 1 diabetes. Rearrangement joined TRBV7-3 to TRBJ2-5; tentative D gene TRBD2, with 6 bases matching. The sequence in DNA is TGTGCCAGCAGCTGGACCGTCGCGGGGGAGACCCAGTACTTC. It translates as CASSWTVAGETQYF.